These T cell receptor beta chains were read from a single sample in a study of regulatory T cells in long-lasting Graves disease. TCRdb reprocessed the multiplex PCR reads with MiXCR, giving one entry per CDR3 protein. Here the sample spans about 470,000 distinct CDR3 sequences, around a fifth being singletons. Sequencing was performed on peripheral blood mononuclear cells (PBMCs), taken when the disease was refractory, from a patient treated with antithyroid drugs. All receptors come from a female donor with Graves disease. Each CDR3 is given with its conserved first and last residue. The D gene is left open where the match is weak. Not all rows give a size; the values are once, few, many and, for expanded clones, a class.

>-|TRBD1|TRBJ2-5|TRBV20-1
CSASRTTGQETQYF
TGCAGTGCTAGTCGGACGACAGGGCAAGAGACCCAGTACTTC
>-|-|TRBJ1-1|TRBV19
CASSISGAGTEAFF
TGTGCCAGTAGTATCTCGGGGGCTGGCACTGAAGCTTTCTTT
>many|-|TRBJ2-5|TRBV2
CASSEARLTGKETQYF
TGTGCCAGCAGTGAAGCCAGACTTACAGGGAAAGAGACCCAGTACTTC
>few|-|TRBJ2-3|TRBV20-1
CSAATVLFSRSDTQYF
TGCAGTGCCGCGACAGTTCTCTTCAGTCGTTCGGATACGCAGTATTTT
>many|-|TRBJ1-3|TRBV6-2/TRBV6-3
CASIYRTQGSGNTIYF
TGTGCCAGCATCTACCGCACACAGGGCTCTGGAAACACCATATATTTT
>-|-|TRBJ1-3|TRBV6-2/TRBV6-3
CASARTGPGNTIYF
TGTGCCAGCGCCCGAACAGGTCCAGGAAACACCATATATTTT
>-|-|TRBJ1-1|TRBV5-1
CASSLERGPPVF
TGCGCCAGCAGCTTGGAGCGGGGCCCTCCCGTATTT
>few|-|TRBJ1-4|TRBV19
CASSMFGWPNEKLFF
TGTGCCAGTAGTATGTTCGGGTGGCCTAATGAAAAACTGTTTTTT
>many|TRBD1|TRBJ1-2|TRBV28
CASSSGTGPVGYTF
TGTGCCAGCAGTTCCGGGACAGGGCCGGTTGGCTACACCTTC
>few|TRBD2|TRBJ2-3|TRBV13
CASSTSGGEGWADTQYF
TGTGCCAGCAGCACTAGCGGGGGTGAAGGGTGGGCAGATACGCAGTATTTT
>many|-|TRBJ1-4|TRBV20-1
CSARDHGSDEKLFF
TGCAGTGCTAGAGATCATGGGTCCGATGAAAAACTGTTTTTT
>-|TRBD1|TRBJ1-1|TRBV29-1
CSVVNRGNTEAFF
TGCAGCGTTGTTAACAGGGGGAACACTGAAGCTTTCTTT
>-|-|TRBJ1-5|TRBV19
CASSMNSGLKNQPQHF
TGTGCCAGTAGTATGAATTCAGGTTTAAAAAATCAGCCCCAGCATTTT
>-|TRBD2|TRBJ2-7|TRBV29-1
CSVVGLAGAYEQYF
TGCAGCGTTGTCGGTCTAGCGGGAGCCTACGAGCAGTACTTC
>few|-|TRBJ1-5|TRBV28
CASTPPAGGQPQHF
TGTGCCAGCACCCCCCCCGCGGGTGGGCAGCCCCAGCATTTT
>-|-|TRBJ1-2|TRBV5-6
CASSRRDGSTSGYTF
TGTGCCAGCAGCCGCCGGGACGGGAGTACCTCTGGCTACACCTTC
>many|TRBD2|TRBJ2-7|TRBV20-1
CSAWTGTRTSYEQYF
TGCAGTGCTTGGACCGGGACTAGAACTTCCTACGAGCAGTACTTC
>many|-|TRBJ2-7|TRBV11-2
CASSLIGGDLGYF
TGTGCCAGCAGCTTGATCGGGGGCGATTTAGGGTACTTC
>many|-|TRBJ2-6|TRBV3-1
CASSQDSGANVLTF
TGTGCCAGCAGCCAAGACTCTGGGGCCAACGTCCTGACTTTC
>few|TRBD2|TRBJ2-7|TRBV15
CATSGERLAPFSSSYEQYF
TGTGCCACCAGCGGGGAGAGACTAGCGCCTTTCTCGAGCTCCTACGAGCAGTACTTC
>many|-|TRBJ1-1|TRBV28
CASTLGGREAFF
TGTGCCAGCACCCTAGGTGGCAGAGAAGCTTTCTTT
>many|-|TRBJ2-7|TRBV20-1
CSAPGTAYEQYF
TGCAGTGCTCCCGGGACCGCCTACGAGCAGTACTTC
>-|-|TRBJ1-4|TRBV7-6
CASSGRISDEKLFF
TGTGCCAGCAGCGGGAGGATTTCGGATGAAAAACTGTTTTTT
>many|-|TRBJ1-4|TRBV28
CASSIWEEKLFF
TGTGCCAGCAGTATATGGGAGGAAAAACTGTTTTTT
>few|TRBD2|TRBJ2-7|TRBV20-1
CSASGTSGSLTYEQYF
TGCAGTGCTAGTGGGACTAGCGGGAGCCTAACCTACGAGCAGTACTTC
>many|TRBD1|TRBJ2-5|TRBV14
CASSQTGGETQYF
TGTGCCAGCAGCCAGACAGGGGGCGAGACCCAGTACTTC
>few|-|TRBJ1-2|TRBV5-1
CASSLWDSPNVGYTF
TGCGCCAGCAGCCTGTGGGATAGTCCTAATGTTGGCTACACCTTC
>many|-|TRBJ2-5|TRBV20-1
CSAGRVQETQYF
TGCAGTGCGGGCAGGGTTCAAGAGACCCAGTACTTC
>-|-|TRBJ1-1|TRBV24-1
CATSDPEAGTEAFF
TGTGCCACCAGTGATCCTGAGGCAGGCACTGAAGCTTTCTTT
>many|-|TRBJ1-4|TRBV6-1
CASSPSPRATNEKLFF
TGTGCCAGCAGCCCCTCGCCCAGGGCAACTAATGAAAAACTGTTTTTT
>-|TRBD1|TRBJ2-6|TRBV11-2
CASSSRQGTANVLTF
TGTGCCAGCAGCTCCCGACAGGGAACGGCCAACGTCCTGACTTTC
>-|-|TRBJ1-1|TRBV28
CASSLSDRRGTEAFF
TGTGCCAGCAGTTTATCCGACCGCCGGGGGACTGAAGCTTTCTTT
>many|-|TRBJ1-6|TRBV5-1
CASSYVGGLNSPLHF
TGCGCCAGCAGCTATGTAGGGGGGCTGAATTCACCCCTCCACTTT
>few|TRBD2|TRBJ2-7|TRBV7-6
CASSPGTSLFTSYEQYF
TGTGCCAGCAGCCCCGGGACTAGCCTATTCACTTCCTACGAGCAGTACTTC
>few|-|TRBJ1-1|TRBV20-1
CSARNTGKTEAFF
TGCAGTGCGCGGAATACAGGGAAAACTGAAGCTTTCTTT
>-|TRBD2|TRBJ2-5|TRBV6-2/TRBV6-3
CASSYPGGSGSRKTQYF
TGTGCCAGCAGTTACCCCGGGGGTAGCGGGAGCAGGAAGACCCAGTACTTC
>-|TRBD2|TRBJ2-2|TRBV19
CASTPYGLAGVGHTGELFF
TGTGCCAGTACCCCATACGGGCTAGCGGGAGTCGGGCACACCGGGGAGCTGTTTTTT
>many|TRBD1|TRBJ1-4|TRBV25-1
CASSPGTGGRGYEKLFF
TGTGCCAGCAGTCCCGGGACAGGGGGTCGGGGGTATGAAAAACTGTTTTTT
>-|TRBD1|TRBJ2-1|TRBV7-2
CASSFGQVYNEQFF
TGTGCCAGCAGCTTTGGACAGGTATACAATGAGCAGTTCTTC
>many|-|TRBJ1-1|TRBV12-3/TRBV12-4
CASSLGPDSLAKGFF
TGTGCCAGCAGTTTAGGTCCGGACAGCTTAGCGAAGGGGTTCTTT
>many|TRBD1|TRBJ1-1|TRBV6-5
CASSYFGQGAEAFF
TGTGCCAGCAGTTACTTTGGACAGGGGGCTGAAGCTTTCTTT